This TCR beta chain was sequenced in a study of T cells in Graves' hyperthyroidism and ophthalmopathy. The CDR3 has 14 amino acids. V dropped 3 bases and J dropped 3; count of bases not matched to a gene: 3. PBMCs stemmed from around 9.3 ml fresh peripheral blood. It was RNA transcripts that yielded the amplified TCR beta CDR3 regions. The TCR CDR3 first-round RT-PCR relied on the HTBI primer set. TCRdb re-called the multiplex PCR reads through MiXCR, storing one row per CDR3 protein. The sample consists of under 650,000 distinct CDR3 sequences, 16% of them appearing once. There are many counts of this clonotype. What it recognizes is unknown. Notes on the study in general: Prediction of ophthalmopathy progression came a median approximately 6.6 months pre-onset.

The sample comprised blood. The TCR originated in a woman aged 25 to 39 with Graves' hyperthyroidism. The gene calls are TRBV12-3 or TRBV12-4 and TRBJ2-7, with 9 bases that match TRBD1. CDR3 sequence reads: CASSFSDRGYEQYF. DNA for the CDR3: TGTGCCAGCAGTTTCTCGGACAGGGGCTACGAGCAGTACTTC.